A single sample gave rise to the 20 T cell receptor beta chains below, sequenced in a study of cytomegalovirus exposure and HLA in healthy donors. In the PCR, 60 Vbeta and 13 Jbeta primers were used. Clones were sequenced by immunoSEQ multiplex PCR, and TCRdb holds only the in-frame ones, with some missing. Here the sample spans around 130,000 clones, 81% being singletons. What was sequenced was PBMCs. The receptor source for this set is a man aged 18 to 30 in good health and CMV-seronegative.

Here the CDR3 reads CASSFPRIETAKDYGYTF. CDR3 in DNA: TGTGCCAGCAGCTTTCCGCGAATTGAGACAGCAAAGGACTATGGCTACACCTTC. V is TRBV7-9 and J is TRBJ1-2, with D perhaps matching TRBD1 (5 bases). This CDR3 region has 18 residues. Germline CDR1 is SEHNR and CDR2 is FQNEAQ (reference sequence). The germline V and J ends were trimmed by 3 bases and 3 bases, with 23 bases remaining between them.

This clone was counted only a few times. This chain joins TRBV6-1 and TRBJ2-4; D might be TRBD2 (5 bases). V gave up 8 bases and J gave up 9 bases, with 14 bases separating them. Looked up from germline, CDR1 is MNHNS and CDR2 is SASEGT. This CDR3 has 12 amino acids. The CDR3 bases are TGTGCCAGCGAGGAGGCACAAGGCATTCAGTACTTC. Residues: CASEEAQGIQYF.

This chain links TRBV10-3 with TRBJ2-7; D possibly corresponds to TRBD2 (6 bases). This CDR3 region has 14 residues. The V end was cut by 3 bases, the J end by 3 bases, with 12 bases between. CDR1 is ENHRY, CDR2 SYGVKD, per germline. This CDR3 is CAISDGLRGYEQYF. CDR3 DNA: TGTGCCATCAGTGACGGACTACGCGGCTACGAGCAGTACTTC.

The rearrangement uses TRBV29-1 and TRBJ2-3; perhaps TRBD2 as D (5 bases). CDR3 size: 11 residues. V lost 7 bases to trimming and J lost 0 bases, with 5 bases between them. Germline CDR1 reads SQVTM; CDR2 reads ANQGSEA. The CDR3 nucleotides read TGCAGCGGGACTAGCACAGATACGCAGTATTTT. Translating it yields CSGTSTDTQYF.

This chain uses TRBV19 with TRBJ1-2, with 8 bases aligning to TRBD1. The CDR3 consists of 13 residues. Germline V gene data show CDR1 as LNHDA and CDR2 as SQIVND (reference sequence). Unmatched junction bases numbered 7, after V lost 8 bases and J lost 5 bases. Here the CDR3 DNA reads TGTGCCAGTCTCCTCCGGACAGGGTATGGCTACACCTTC. It encodes CASLLRTGYGYTF.

The CDR3 loop reads CASSQAGGYGYTF. As DNA, the CDR3 is TGCGCCAGCAGCCAAGCGGGGGGTTATGGCTACACCTTC. V is TRBV4-3 and J is TRBJ1-2, with D possibly TRBD1 on 5 matching bases. CDR1 is LGHNA, CDR2 YSLEER, per germline. V lost 1 base to trimming and J lost 5 bases, with 8 bases between them. CDR3 length equals 13 residues.

This sequence joins TRBV28 and TRBJ1-3, with D tentatively TRBD1 (5 bases). The germline V gene has CDR1 MDHEN and CDR2 SYDVKM. The CDR3 loop spans 22 amino acids. Trimming pared 7 bases from V and 8 bases from J, leaving 42 bases between. The CDR3 bases are TGTGCCAGCATGGCGGATGGGCAAATAAGCAATAATAGGGGCGTATCAGTGCACACCATATATTTT. As protein: CASMADGQISNNRGVSVHTIYF. Looking up the rest from reference TRBV28 and TRBJ1-3 gives the full variable domain: DVKVTQSSRYLVKRTGEKVFLECVQDMDHENMFWYRQDPGLGLRLIYFSYDVKMKEKGDIPEGYSVSREKKERFSLILESASTNQTSMYLCASMADGQISNNRGVSVHTIYFGEGSWLTVV.

The chain employs TRBV4-2 and TRBJ1-4; 8 nucleotides match TRBD1. This CDR3 has 18 residues. CDR1 and CDR2 (germline): LGHNA, YNFKEQ. The J segment lost 5 bases and the V segment lost 0 bases, leaving 11 bases of the junction unmatched. The CDR3 loop reads CASSQDSPGQGANEKLFF. The CDR3 coding sequence is TGTGCCAGCAGCCAAGATTCCCCGGGGCAGGGGGCAAATGAAAAACTGTTTTTT.

The V and J genes are TRBV9 and TRBJ1-1; D remains ambiguous. This CDR3 has 15 amino acids. Germline CDR1 reads SGDLS; CDR2 reads YYNGEE. The ends were cut back, 4 bases at V and 4 bases at J, with 17 bases in the middle. CDR3 loop: CASSPYIAGSTEAFF. The CDR3 DNA is TGTGCCAGCAGCCCTTACATCGCGGGAAGCACTGAAGCTTTCTTT.

The chain recombines TRBV19 with TRBJ2-6; TRBD2 is a possible D gene (5 bases). CDR1 and CDR2 from the germline V gene are LNHDA and SQIVND (reference sequence). Trimming removed 9 bases from V and 2 bases from J, with 8 bases in between. The length of the CDR3 is 13 residues. CDR3 DNA sequence: TGTGCCAGCGGGGTTACTGGGGCCAACGTCCTGACTTTC. Translation gives CASGVTGANVLTF. The full variable domain, with the rest looked up from reference TRBV19 and TRBJ2-6, is DGGITQSPKYLFRKEGQNVTLSCEQNLNHDAMYWYRQDPGQGLRLIYYSQIVNDFQKGDIAEGYSVSREKKESFPLTVTSAQKNPTAFYLCASGVTGANVLTFGAGSRLTVL.

The chain employs TRBV28 and TRBJ1-2; 10 positions agree with TRBD1. Germline V lookup: CDR1 MDHEN, CDR2 SYDVKM. The CDR3 totals 13 residues. The V gene end was trimmed by 7 bases and the J gene end by 3 bases; junction bases not matched to a gene: 2. CDR3 in DNA: TGTGCCAGCACGACAGGGGGCGACTATGGCTACACCTTC. This gives the protein CASTTGGDYGYTF.

The CDR3 DNA reads as TGTGCCAGTAGTATAGGGGACCGGGGGTTCACAGATACGCAGTATTTT. Amino acids: CASSIGDRGFTDTQYF. The chain couples TRBV19 to TRBJ2-3, with TRBD2 as a possible D gene (6 bases). Per the germline V gene, CDR1 is LNHDA and CDR2 is SQIVND (reference sequence). Trimming pared 1 base from V and 2 bases from J, leaving 13 bases between. CDR3 size: 16 residues.

The genes are TRBV9 and TRBJ1-6; perhaps TRBD1 as D (5 bases). Looked up from germline, CDR1 is SGDLS and CDR2 is YYNGEE. The CDR3 is 14 amino acids. V was clipped by 2 bases and J by 4 bases, with 7 bases between them. The CDR3 DNA reads as TGTGCCAGCAGCGTCCGACAGTATAATTCACCCCTCCACTTT. It codes for CASSVRQYNSPLHF.

This clone was picked up a small number of times. The chain recombines TRBV7-9 with TRBJ2-7, with a possible D match to TRBD1 (6 bases). Trimming removed 4 bases from V and 0 bases from J, with 10 bases in between. CDR3 length equals 14 residues. Germline assignment: CDR1 SEHNR and CDR2 FQNEAQ (reference sequence). CDR3: CASSSSRGSYEQYF. The CDR3 region has the DNA TGTGCCAGCAGCTCAAGCAGGGGCTCCTACGAGCAGTACTTC.

The sample holds a few counts of this clone. The genes are TRBV4-1 and TRBJ2-4; a weak D match, TRBD1 (6 bases). The CDR3 is 16 residues long. Germline CDR1 reads MGHRA; CDR2 reads YSYEKL. V lost 0 bases, J lost 13 bases, and 22 bases lay in between. The CDR3, as DNA: TGCGCCAGCAGCCAAGATGGGGGCTACCTCGGGCTCCTACAGTACTTC. This encodes CASSQDGGYLGLLQYF.

The chain has TRBV27 and TRBJ1-2; 7 bases fit TRBD1. The CDR3 sequence is 15 residues long. The trim removed 5 bases at V and 7 bases at J, leaving 13 bases unmatched. Germline V gene sequence: CDR1 MNHEY, CDR2 SMNVEV (reference sequence). The CDR3 loop reads CASSPTGGQFFGYTF. The CDR3 nucleotides read TGTGCCAGCAGTCCGACCGGGGGACAGTTCTTTGGCTACACCTTC.

The V gene is TRBV11-3, the J gene TRBJ2-3; 14 nucleotides match TRBD2. CDR3 length: 18 amino acids. Germline V gives CDR1 SGHNT, CDR2 YENEEA. Germline trimming cut 5 bases from V and 4 bases from J; bases unmatched to any gene: 11. The CDR3 coding sequence is TGTGCCAGCAGCCCAGGGACTAGCGGGGGCACTATCGCAGATACGCAGTATTTT. Residues: CASSPGTSGGTIADTQYF.

The chain joins TRBV5-1 to TRBJ1-6; 7 bases align to TRBD1. This CDR3 is 14 amino acids long. V lost 0 bases, J lost 8 bases, and 2 bases stayed unmatched. The germline gives CDR1 SGHRS, CDR2 YFSETQ. This chain's CDR3 is CASSLGTGDSPLHF. In DNA, the CDR3 is TGCGCCAGCAGCTTGGGGACAGGCGATTCACCCCTCCACTTT.

The V gene is TRBV11-2, the J gene TRBJ1-1, with D uncertain. From germline, CDR1 is SGHAT and CDR2 FQNNGV. This CDR3 has 12 amino acids. The ends were cut back, 8 bases at V and 4 bases at J, with 11 bases in the middle. CDR3 sequence reads: CASQHDPTEAFF. DNA of the CDR3: TGTGCCAGCCAACACGATCCCACTGAAGCTTTCTTT.

The chain is built from TRBV15 and TRBJ2-5; 12 bases agree with TRBD2. This CDR3 comprises 15 residues. Germline V gene data show CDR1 as LNHNV and CDR2 as YYDKDF (reference sequence). The ends lost 5 bases at V and 5 bases at J; junction bases unmatched: 6. CDR3 bases: TGTGCCACCAGCGTCGTCGGACTAGCGGGGGAGACCCAGTACTTC. This translates into CATSVVGLAGETQYF.